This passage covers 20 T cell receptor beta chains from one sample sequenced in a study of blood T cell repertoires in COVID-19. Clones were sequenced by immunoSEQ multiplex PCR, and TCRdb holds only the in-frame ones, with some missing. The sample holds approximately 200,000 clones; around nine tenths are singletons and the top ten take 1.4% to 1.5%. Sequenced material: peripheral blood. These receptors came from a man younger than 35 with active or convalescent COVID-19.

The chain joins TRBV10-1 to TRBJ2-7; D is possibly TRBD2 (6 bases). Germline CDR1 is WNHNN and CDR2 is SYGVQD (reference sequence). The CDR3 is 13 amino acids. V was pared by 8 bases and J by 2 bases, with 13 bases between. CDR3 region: CASRAGLAYEQYF. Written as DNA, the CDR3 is TGCGCCAGCCGAGCGGGCCTAGCCTACGAGCAGTACTTC.

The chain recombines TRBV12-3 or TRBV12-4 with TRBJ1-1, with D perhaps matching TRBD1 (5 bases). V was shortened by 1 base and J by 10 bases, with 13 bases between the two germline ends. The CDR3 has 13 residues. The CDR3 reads CASSLEWLQGAFF. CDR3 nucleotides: TGTGCCAGCAGTTTAGAGTGGCTTCAGGGAGCTTTCTTT.

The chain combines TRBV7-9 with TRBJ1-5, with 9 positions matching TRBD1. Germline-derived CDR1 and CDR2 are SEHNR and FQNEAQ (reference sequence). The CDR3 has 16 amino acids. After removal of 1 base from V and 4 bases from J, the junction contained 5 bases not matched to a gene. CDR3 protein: CASSLVDRGGNQPQHF. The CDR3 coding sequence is TGTGCCAGCAGCTTAGTGGACAGGGGAGGAAATCAGCCCCAGCATTTT.

For the CDR3, the DNA is TGCGCCAGCAGCTTGGCCTGGGACAGGGGGCAACGGGAGCAGTACTTC. This codes for CASSLAWDRGQREQYF. The chain uses TRBV5-1 and TRBJ2-7, with 12 nucleotides matching TRBD1. Germline loops: CDR1 SGHRS, CDR2 YFSETQ. The ends lost 0 bases at V and 7 bases at J; junction bases unmatched: 8. This CDR3 contains 16 residues.

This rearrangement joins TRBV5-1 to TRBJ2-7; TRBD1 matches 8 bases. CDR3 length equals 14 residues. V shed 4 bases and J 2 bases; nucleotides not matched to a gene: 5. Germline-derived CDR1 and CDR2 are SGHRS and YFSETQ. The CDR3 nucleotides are TGCGCCAGCAGCCCGACAGGGGCAGCCTACGAGCAGTACTTC. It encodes CASSPTGAAYEQYF.

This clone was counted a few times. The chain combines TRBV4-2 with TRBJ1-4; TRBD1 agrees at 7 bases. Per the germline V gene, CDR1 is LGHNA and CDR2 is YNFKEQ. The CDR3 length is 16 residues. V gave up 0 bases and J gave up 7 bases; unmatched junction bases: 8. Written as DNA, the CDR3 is TGTGCCAGCAGCCAAGAGATAGGGGGCGCGGGTGAAAAACTGTTTTTT. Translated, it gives CASSQEIGGAGEKLFF.

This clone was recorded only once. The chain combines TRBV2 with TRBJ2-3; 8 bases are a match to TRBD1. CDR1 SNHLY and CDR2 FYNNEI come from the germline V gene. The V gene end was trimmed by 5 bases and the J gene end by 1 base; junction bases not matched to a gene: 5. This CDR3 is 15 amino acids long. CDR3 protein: CASSSGTGGTDTQYF. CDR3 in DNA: TGTGCCAGCAGTTCGGGGACAGGTGGCACAGATACGCAGTATTTT.

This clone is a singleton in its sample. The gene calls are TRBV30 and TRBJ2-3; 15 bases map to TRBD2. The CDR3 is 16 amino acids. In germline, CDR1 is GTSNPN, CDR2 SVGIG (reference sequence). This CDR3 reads CASGTSGGWGTDTQYF. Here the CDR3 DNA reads TGTGCTTCCGGGACTAGCGGGGGGTGGGGCACAGATACGCAGTATTTT.

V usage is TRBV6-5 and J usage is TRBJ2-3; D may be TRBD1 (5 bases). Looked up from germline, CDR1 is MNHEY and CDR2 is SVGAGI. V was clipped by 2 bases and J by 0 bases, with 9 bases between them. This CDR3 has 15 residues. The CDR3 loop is CASSYGADSTDTQYF. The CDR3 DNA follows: TGTGCCAGCAGTTACGGGGCGGATAGCACAGATACGCAGTATTTT.

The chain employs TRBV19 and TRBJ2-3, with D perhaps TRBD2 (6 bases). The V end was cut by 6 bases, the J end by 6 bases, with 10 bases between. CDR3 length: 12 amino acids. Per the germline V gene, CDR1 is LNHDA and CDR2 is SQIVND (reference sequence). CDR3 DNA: TGTGCCAGTAGCCCTCGGGGGGATACGCAGTATTTT. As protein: CASSPRGDTQYF.

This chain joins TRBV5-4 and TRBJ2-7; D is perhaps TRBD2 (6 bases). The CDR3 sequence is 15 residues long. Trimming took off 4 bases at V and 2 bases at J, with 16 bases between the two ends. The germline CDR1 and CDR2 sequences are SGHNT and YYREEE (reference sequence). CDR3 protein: CASSVALAGPYEQYF. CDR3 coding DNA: TGTGCCAGCAGCGTAGCCTTGGCGGGGCCCTACGAGCAGTACTTC.

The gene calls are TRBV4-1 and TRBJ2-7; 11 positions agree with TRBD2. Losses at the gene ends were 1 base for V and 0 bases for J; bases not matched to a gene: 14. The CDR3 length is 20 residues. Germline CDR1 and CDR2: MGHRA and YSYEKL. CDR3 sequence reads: CASSQGPGTSGFPSSYEQYF. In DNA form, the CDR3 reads TGCGCCAGCAGCCAAGGTCCCGGGACTAGCGGCTTCCCCAGCTCCTACGAGCAGTACTTC.

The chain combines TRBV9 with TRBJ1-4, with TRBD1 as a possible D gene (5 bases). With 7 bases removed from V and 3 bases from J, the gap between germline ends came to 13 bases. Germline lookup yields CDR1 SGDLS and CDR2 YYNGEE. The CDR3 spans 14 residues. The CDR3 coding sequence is TGTGCCAGCGCACAGACAGATTCTAATGAAAAACTGTTTTTT. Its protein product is CASAQTDSNEKLFF. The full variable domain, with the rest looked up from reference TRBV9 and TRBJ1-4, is DSGVTQTPKHLITATGQRVTLRCSPRSGDLSVYWYQQSLDQGLQFLIQYYNGEERAKGNILERFSAQQFPDLHSELNLSSLELGDSALYFCASAQTDSNEKLFFGSGTQLSVL.

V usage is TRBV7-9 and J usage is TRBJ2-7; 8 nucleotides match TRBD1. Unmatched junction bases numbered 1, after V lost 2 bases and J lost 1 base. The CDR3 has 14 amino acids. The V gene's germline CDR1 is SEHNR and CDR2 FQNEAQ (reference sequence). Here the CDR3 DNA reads TGTGCCAGCAGCTTAACAGGGGGATCCTACGAGCAGTACTTC. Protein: CASSLTGGSYEQYF.

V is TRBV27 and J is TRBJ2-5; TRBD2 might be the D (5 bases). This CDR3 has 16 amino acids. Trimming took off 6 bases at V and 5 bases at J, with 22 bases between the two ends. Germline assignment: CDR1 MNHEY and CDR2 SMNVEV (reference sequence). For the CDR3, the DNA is TGTGCCAGCAGCGAGTTCCCGGAGAGGGCATTTGAGACCCAGTACTTC. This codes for CASSEFPERAFETQYF.

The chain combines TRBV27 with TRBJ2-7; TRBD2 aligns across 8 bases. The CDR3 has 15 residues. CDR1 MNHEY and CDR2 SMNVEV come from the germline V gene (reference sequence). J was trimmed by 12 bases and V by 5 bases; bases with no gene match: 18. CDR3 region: CASSPGGQAPSGRYF. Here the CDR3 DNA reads TGTGCCAGCAGTCCGGGGGGGCAGGCCCCCTCAGGACGGTACTTC.

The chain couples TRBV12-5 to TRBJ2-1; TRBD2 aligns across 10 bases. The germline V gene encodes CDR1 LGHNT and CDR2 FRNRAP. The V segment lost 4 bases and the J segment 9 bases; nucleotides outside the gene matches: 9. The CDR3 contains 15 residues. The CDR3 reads CASGWQREGLGEQFF. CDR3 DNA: TGTGCTAGTGGTTGGCAGCGGGAGGGCCTGGGTGAGCAGTTCTTC. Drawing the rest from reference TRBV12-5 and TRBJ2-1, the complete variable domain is DARVTQTPRHKVTEMGQEVTMRCQPILGHNTVFWYRQTMMQGLELLAYFRNRAPLDDSGMPKDRFSAEMPDATLATLKIQPSEPRDSAVYFCASGWQREGLGEQFFGPGTRLTVL.

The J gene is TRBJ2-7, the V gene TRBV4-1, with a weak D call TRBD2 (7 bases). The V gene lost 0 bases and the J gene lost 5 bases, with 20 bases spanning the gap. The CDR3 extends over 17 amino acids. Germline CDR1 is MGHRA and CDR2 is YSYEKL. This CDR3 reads CASSQEGRTRGGDEQYF. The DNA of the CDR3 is TGCGCCAGCAGCCAAGAAGGGCGGACTAGAGGGGGGGACGAGCAGTACTTC.

The CDR3 sequence is CSVVGVSGANVLTF. The CDR3 bases are TGCAGCGTTGTGGGAGTTTCTGGGGCCAACGTCCTGACTTTC. The chain is built from TRBV29-1 and TRBJ2-6; a possible D gene is TRBD2 (5 bases). This CDR3 has 14 amino acids. Germline V CDR1 and CDR2: SQVTM, ANQGSEA. The ends were cut back, 4 bases at V and 1 base at J, with 8 bases in the middle.

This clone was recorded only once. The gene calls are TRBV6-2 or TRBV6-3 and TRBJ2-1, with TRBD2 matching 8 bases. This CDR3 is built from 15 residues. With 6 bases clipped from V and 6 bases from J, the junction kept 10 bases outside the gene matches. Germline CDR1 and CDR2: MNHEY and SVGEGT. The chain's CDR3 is CASSLYPGTSNEQFF. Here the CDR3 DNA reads TGTGCCAGCAGCTTATACCCCGGGACTAGCAATGAGCAGTTCTTC.